One and the same sample provided the 22 T cell receptor beta chains below, sequenced in a study of blood T cell repertoires in COVID-19. Method: immunoSEQ multiplex PCR; TCRdb's copy keeps in-frame clones and lacks some. Of fewer than 150,000 clones in the sample, around 86% were seen once. Sequenced sample: peripheral blood. The source of these receptors is a woman aged 45-60 years who had recovered from COVID-19.

This clone appeared once. This sequence joins TRBV13 and TRBJ1-5; maybe TRBD1 (6 bases). Germline V gives CDR1 PRHDT, CDR2 FYEKMQ (reference sequence). This CDR3 region has 15 residues. V was pared by 5 bases and J by 0 bases, with 11 bases between. The CDR3 DNA follows: TGTGCCAGCAGCCTCCGACAGGATAGCAATCAGCCCCAGCATTTT. This translates into CASSLRQDSNQPQHF.

The chain combines TRBV19 with TRBJ1-1, with D tentatively TRBD1 (6 bases). The CDR3 extends over 13 amino acids. V was clipped by 6 bases and J by 5 bases, with 13 bases between them. Per the germline V gene, CDR1 is LNHDA and CDR2 is SQIVND (reference sequence). The DNA for the CDR3 is TGTGCCAGTAGCACAGGGCTGTGGACTGAAGCTTTCTTT. Its protein is CASSTGLWTEAFF.

Here the CDR3 reads CATSASGVETQYF. The CDR3 coding sequence is TGTGCCACCAGTGCATCAGGGGTCGAGACCCAGTACTTC. The rearrangement links TRBV24-1 to TRBJ2-5; the D gene is possibly TRBD1 (6 bases). V gave up 5 bases and J gave up 5 bases, with 11 bases separating them. CDR3 length: 13 residues. Germline values: CDR1 KGHDR, CDR2 SFDVKD.

The CDR3 protein is CASSIWTGSETQYF. The CDR3 DNA follows: TGTGCCAGCAGCATCTGGACAGGGTCAGAGACCCAGTACTTC. The gene calls are TRBV7-8 and TRBJ2-5; 8 bases fit TRBD1. The length of the CDR3 is 14 residues. J gave up 4 bases and V 5 bases, and 6 bases lay outside the gene matches. The germline gives CDR1 SGHVS, CDR2 FQNEAQ.

The rearrangement uses TRBV7-2 and TRBJ2-7; 12 nucleotides align to TRBD2. From germline, CDR1 is SGHTA and CDR2 FQGNSA. With 4 bases clipped from V and 4 bases from J, the junction kept 11 bases outside the gene matches. The CDR3 is made up of 17 amino acids. Here the CDR3 reads CASSSQRGLAGLYEQYF. The DNA of the CDR3 is TGTGCCAGCAGCTCACAAAGAGGACTAGCGGGATTGTACGAGCAGTACTTC. Based on the CDR3 plus reference TRBV7-2 and TRBJ2-7, the full variable domain is GAGVSQSPSNKVTEKGKDVELRCDPISGHTALYWYRQSLGQGLEFLIYFQGNSAPDKSGLPSDRFSAERTGGSVSTLTIQRTQQEDSAVYLCASSSQRGLAGLYEQYFGPGTRLTVT.

The J gene is TRBJ1-2, the V gene TRBV7-9; D is unclear. Per the germline V gene, CDR1 is SEHNR and CDR2 is FQNEAQ (reference sequence). The CDR3 totals 13 residues. V gave up 4 bases and J gave up 7 bases, with 13 bases separating them. CDR3 loop: CASSSQSGGGYTF. For the CDR3, the DNA is TGTGCCAGCAGCTCTCAATCCGGTGGTGGCTACACCTTC. The whole variable domain, remainder taken from reference TRBV7-9 and TRBJ1-2, is DTGVSQNPRHKITKRGQNVTFRCDPISEHNRLYWYRQTLGQGPEFLTYFQNEAQLEKSRLLSDRFSAERPKGSFSTLEIQRTEQGDSAMYLCASSSQSGGGYTFGSGTRLTVV.

The chain carries TRBV30 and TRBJ1-5; 8 bases map to TRBD1. The CDR3 covers 14 residues. CDR1 is GTSNPN, CDR2 SVGIG, per germline (reference sequence). The V segment lost 0 bases and the J segment 5 bases; nucleotides outside the gene matches: 3. The CDR3 nucleotides are TGTGCCTGGAGTGTCGGACAGGGCCATCAGCCCCAGCATTTT. Protein product: CAWSVGQGHQPQHF.

The chain employs TRBV24-1 and TRBJ2-7; 9 bases map to TRBD1. Germline lookup yields CDR1 KGHDR and CDR2 SFDVKD. With V trimmed by 2 bases and J by 4 bases, 5 bases remained unmatched. There are 15 residues in the CDR3. The CDR3: CATSDSGTGKYEQYF. In DNA form, the CDR3 reads TGTGCCACCAGTGATTCCGGGACAGGGAAGTACGAGCAGTACTTC.

The count of this clone is one. The CDR3 protein is CATFSTGGYGYTF. The CDR3 DNA follows: TGTGCCACCTTTTCGACAGGGGGTTATGGCTACACCTTC. The chain combines TRBV10-3 with TRBJ1-2, with TRBD1 identical over 9 bases. From germline, CDR1 is ENHRY and CDR2 SYGVKD. J lost 5 bases, V lost 10 bases, and 8 bases had no gene match. This CDR3 spans 13 amino acids.

This clone was counted only a few times. The chain has TRBV11-3 and TRBJ1-1; perhaps TRBD1 as D (5 bases). V lost 1 base and J 6 bases, leaving 15 bases between the germline ends. Germline CDR1 SGHNT, CDR2 YENEEA. The CDR3 loop spans 15 amino acids. The CDR3 DNA reads as TGTGCCAGCAGCTTAGGGGTGCAGGGCGAGGCTGAAGCTTTCTTT. Protein product: CASSLGVQGEAEAFF.

The chain uses TRBV5-6 and TRBJ2-1, with TRBD1 matching over 8 bases. Germline trimming cut 0 bases from V and 4 bases from J; bases unmatched to any gene: 3. Germline V CDR1 and CDR2: SGHDT, YYEEEE. The CDR3 length is 15 residues. CDR3 sequence: CASSLGQGIYNEQFF. CDR3 nucleotides: TGTGCCAGCAGCTTGGGACAGGGGATATACAATGAGCAGTTCTTC. Combining the CDR3 with reference TRBV5-6 and TRBJ2-1 gives the whole variable domain DAGVTQSPTHLIKTRGQQVTLRCSPKSGHDTVSWYQQALGQGPQFIFQYYEEEERQRGNFPDRFSGHQFPNYSSELNVNALLLGDSALYLCASSLGQGIYNEQFFGPGTRLTVL.

This clone was recorded a few times. The V call is TRBV5-4, the J call TRBJ2-7; 8 bases are a match to TRBD2. This CDR3 contains 16 residues. J was trimmed by 0 bases and V by 4 bases; bases with no gene match: 9. Germline CDR1 SGHNT, CDR2 YYREEE (reference sequence). The CDR3 reads CASSASSGLPSYEQYF. In DNA form, the CDR3 reads TGTGCCAGCAGCGCGTCTAGCGGGCTTCCCTCCTACGAGCAGTACTTC.

Only a few counts were recorded for this clone. J is TRBJ1-2 and V is TRBV7-2, with D perhaps matching TRBD1 (5 bases). Germline V gene data show CDR1 as SGHTA and CDR2 as FQGNSA. The V gene lost 2 bases and the J gene lost 0 bases, with 13 bases spanning the gap. The CDR3 sequence is 16 residues long. The CDR3 DNA reads TGTGCCAGCAGCTTAAGGGCAGGGTCAGCTAACTATGGCTACACCTTC. It specifies CASSLRAGSANYGYTF.

The chain employs TRBV9 and TRBJ2-3; a weak D match, TRBD1 (5 bases). CDR1 SGDLS and CDR2 YYNGEE come from the germline V gene. Trimming left V 2 bases short and J 4 bases short, with 11 bases between. CDR3 size: 14 residues. The CDR3 spells CASSVGRVSDTQYF. Written as DNA, the CDR3 is TGTGCCAGCAGCGTTGGCAGGGTCTCAGATACGCAGTATTTT. Full variable domain (remainder filled in from reference TRBV9 and TRBJ2-3): DSGVTQTPKHLITATGQRVTLRCSPRSGDLSVYWYQQSLDQGLQFLIQYYNGEERAKGNILERFSAQQFPDLHSELNLSSLELGDSALYFCASSVGRVSDTQYFGPGTRLTVL.

V is TRBV5-1 and J is TRBJ2-5; 9 nucleotides align to TRBD1. CDR1 SGHRS and CDR2 YFSETQ come from the germline V gene. The CDR3 runs to 15 residues. After removal of 3 bases from V and 1 base from J, the junction contained 4 bases not matched to a gene. The CDR3 is CASSSTGGRQETQYF. In nucleotides, the CDR3 is TGCGCCAGCAGCTCGACAGGGGGACGCCAAGAGACCCAGTACTTC.

The chain is built from TRBV7-3 and TRBJ2-3; D remains ambiguous. Germline CDR1 SGHTA, CDR2 FQGTGA. The CDR3 has 14 residues. Trimming left V 2 bases short and J 6 bases short, with 12 bases between. The CDR3 DNA reads as TGTGCCAGCAGCTTAGGATCGTCCGGGGATACGCAGTATTTT. Protein product: CASSLGSSGDTQYF.

This clone was observed a handful of times. This chain joins TRBV12-5 and TRBJ2-7, with TRBD2 matching 7 bases. The CDR3 is 13 residues long. From germline, CDR1 is LGHNT and CDR2 FRNRAP. V shed 6 bases, J shed 7 bases, and the junction held 9 bases outside the gene matches. The CDR3 DNA is TGTGCTAGTGGGAGCGGGGAATTTGGGGAGCAGTACTTC. It encodes CASGSGEFGEQYF.

V and J are TRBV2 and TRBJ1-1; maybe TRBD1 (6 bases). CDR3 size: 13 residues. Germline CDR1 reads SNHLY; CDR2 reads FYNNEI. The germline V and J ends were trimmed by 0 bases and 11 bases, with 13 bases remaining between them. The CDR3 nucleotides read TGTGCCAGCAGTGAAGCGCGGGGGGCCCCGGCTTTCTTT. Residues: CASSEARGAPAFF. The full variable domain, in which reference TRBV2 and TRBJ1-1 provide the parts outside the CDR3, is EPEVTQTPSHQVTQMGQEVILRCVPISNHLYFYWYRQILGQKVEFLVSFYNNEISEKSEIFDDQFSVERPDGSNFTLKIRSTKLEDSAMYFCASSEARGAPAFFGQGTRLTVV.

This chain joins TRBV11-3 and TRBJ2-4; TRBD2 agrees at 8 bases. After removal of 5 bases from V and 0 bases from J, the junction contained 6 bases not matched to a gene. In germline, CDR1 is SGHNT, CDR2 YENEEA. CDR3 length: 16 residues. The CDR3 coding sequence is TGTGCCAGCAGCCCCGCCGGGGGGGGAGCCAAAAACATTCAGTACTTC. This codes for CASSPAGGGAKNIQYF. Together with reference TRBV11-3 and TRBJ2-4, the CDR3 gives the full variable domain: EAGVVQSPRYKIIEKKQPVAFWCNPISGHNTLYWYLQNLGQGPELLIRYENEEAVDDSQLPKDRFSAERLKGVDSTLKIQPAELGDSAVYLCASSPAGGGAKNIQYFGAGTRLSVL.

This clone was found once. The rearrangement joins TRBV19 to TRBJ1-5; 7 nucleotides align to TRBD1. The CDR3 length is 15 residues. Germline CDR1 reads LNHDA; CDR2 reads SQIVND (reference sequence). J gave up 1 base and V 5 bases, and 5 bases lay outside the gene matches. CDR3 loop: CASSAQGPSNQPQHF. In nucleotides, the CDR3 is TGTGCCAGTAGTGCACAGGGGCCGAGCAATCAGCCCCAGCATTTT.

The V and J genes are TRBV28 and TRBJ1-2, with D perhaps matching TRBD1 (6 bases). V lost 5 bases and J lost 4, with 8 bases in between. This CDR3 comprises 12 residues. Germline CDR1 is MDHEN and CDR2 is SYDVKM. The DNA of the CDR3 is TGTGCCAGCAGTGGACAGTTCTATGGCTACACCTTC. Residues: CASSGQFYGYTF.

Only one count was recorded for this clone. J is TRBJ2-7 and V is TRBV4-2, with 10 bases lining up with TRBD2. Trimming took 0 bases from V and 7 from J; bases not matched to a gene: 9. Germline assignment: CDR1 LGHNA and CDR2 YNFKEQ. The CDR3 is made up of 16 amino acids. CDR3 amino acids: CASSQDPLAGEREQYF. Written as DNA, the CDR3 is TGTGCCAGCAGCCAAGATCCCCTAGCGGGGGAAAGGGAGCAGTACTTC.